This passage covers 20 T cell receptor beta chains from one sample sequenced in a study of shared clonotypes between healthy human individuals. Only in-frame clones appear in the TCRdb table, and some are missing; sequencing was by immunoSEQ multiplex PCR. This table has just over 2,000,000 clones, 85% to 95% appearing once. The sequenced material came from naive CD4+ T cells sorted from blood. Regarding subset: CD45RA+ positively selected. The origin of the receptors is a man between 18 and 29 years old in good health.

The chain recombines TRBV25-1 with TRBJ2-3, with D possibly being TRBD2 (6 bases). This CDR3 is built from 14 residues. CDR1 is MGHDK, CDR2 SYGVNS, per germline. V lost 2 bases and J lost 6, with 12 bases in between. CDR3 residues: CASSEAGRQDTQYF. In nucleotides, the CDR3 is TGTGCCAGCAGTGAAGCGGGACGGCAGGATACGCAGTATTTT.

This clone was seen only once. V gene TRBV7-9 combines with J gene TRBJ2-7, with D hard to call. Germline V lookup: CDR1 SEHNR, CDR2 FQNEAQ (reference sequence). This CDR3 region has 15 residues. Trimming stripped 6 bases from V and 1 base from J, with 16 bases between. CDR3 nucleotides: TGTGCCAGCAGTCTGCCGGGCCTTACGTCCTACGAGCAGTACTTC. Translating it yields CASSLPGLTSYEQYF. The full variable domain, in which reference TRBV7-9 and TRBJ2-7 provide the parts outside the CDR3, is DTGVSQNPRHKITKRGQNVTFRCDPISEHNRLYWYRQTLGQGPEFLTYFQNEAQLEKSRLLSDRFSAERPKGSFSTLEIQRTEQGDSAMYLCASSLPGLTSYEQYFGPGTRLTVT.

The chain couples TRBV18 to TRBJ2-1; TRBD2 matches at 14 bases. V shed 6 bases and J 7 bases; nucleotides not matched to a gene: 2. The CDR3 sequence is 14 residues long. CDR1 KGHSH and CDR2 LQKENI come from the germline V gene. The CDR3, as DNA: TGTGCCAGCTCGGGACTAGCGGGAGTGAATGAGCAGTTCTTC. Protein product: CASSGLAGVNEQFF.

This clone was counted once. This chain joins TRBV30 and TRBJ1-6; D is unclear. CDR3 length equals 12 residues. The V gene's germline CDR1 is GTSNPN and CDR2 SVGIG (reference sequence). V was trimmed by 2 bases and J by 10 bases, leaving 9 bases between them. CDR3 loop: CAWSSKTSPLHF. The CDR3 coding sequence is TGTGCCTGGAGTTCGAAGACCTCACCCCTCCACTTT.

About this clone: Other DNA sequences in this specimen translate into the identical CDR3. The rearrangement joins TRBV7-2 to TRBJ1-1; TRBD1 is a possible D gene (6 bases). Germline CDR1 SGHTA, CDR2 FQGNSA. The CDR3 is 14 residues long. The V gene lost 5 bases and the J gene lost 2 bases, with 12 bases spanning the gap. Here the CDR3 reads CASSPRGRNTEAFF. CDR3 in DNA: TGTGCCAGCAGCCCCAGGGGCAGAAACACTGAAGCTTTCTTT.

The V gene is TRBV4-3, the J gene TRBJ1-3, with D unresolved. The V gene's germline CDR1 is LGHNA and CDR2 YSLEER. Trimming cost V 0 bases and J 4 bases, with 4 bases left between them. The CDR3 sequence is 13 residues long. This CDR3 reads CASSQDLGNTIYF. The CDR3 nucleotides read TGCGCCAGCAGCCAAGATCTGGGAAACACCATATATTTT.

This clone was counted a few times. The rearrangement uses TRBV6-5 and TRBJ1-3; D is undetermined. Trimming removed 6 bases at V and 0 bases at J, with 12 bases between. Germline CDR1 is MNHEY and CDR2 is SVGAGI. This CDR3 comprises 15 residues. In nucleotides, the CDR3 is TGTGCCAGCAGCATCGGAAGAGCCTCTGGAAACACCATATATTTT. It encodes CASSIGRASGNTIYF.

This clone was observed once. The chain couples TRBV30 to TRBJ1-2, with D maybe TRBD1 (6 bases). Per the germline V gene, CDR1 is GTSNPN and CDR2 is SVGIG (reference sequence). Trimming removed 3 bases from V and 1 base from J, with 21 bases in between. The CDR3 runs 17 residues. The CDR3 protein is CAWRRPGQPQFNYGYTF. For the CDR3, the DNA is TGTGCCTGGAGGAGACCGGGACAACCCCAATTTAACTATGGCTACACCTTC.

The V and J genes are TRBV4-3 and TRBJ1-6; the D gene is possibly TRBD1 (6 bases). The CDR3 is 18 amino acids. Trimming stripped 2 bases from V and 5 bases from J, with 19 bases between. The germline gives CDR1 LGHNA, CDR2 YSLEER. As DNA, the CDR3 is TGCGCCAGCAGCCAATCCCCGGGGGCCGCGCCGAATAATTCACCCCTCCACTTT. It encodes CASSQSPGAAPNNSPLHF.

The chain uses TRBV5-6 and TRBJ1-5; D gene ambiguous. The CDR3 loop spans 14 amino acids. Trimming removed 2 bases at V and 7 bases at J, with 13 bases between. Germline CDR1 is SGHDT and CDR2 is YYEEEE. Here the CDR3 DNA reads TGTGCCAGCAGCTTAAGACGCTCTGGACAGCCCCAGCATTTT. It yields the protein CASSLRRSGQPQHF. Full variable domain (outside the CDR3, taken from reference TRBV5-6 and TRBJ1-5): DAGVTQSPTHLIKTRGQQVTLRCSPKSGHDTVSWYQQALGQGPQFIFQYYEEEERQRGNFPDRFSGHQFPNYSSELNVNALLLGDSALYLCASSLRRSGQPQHFGDGTRLSIL.

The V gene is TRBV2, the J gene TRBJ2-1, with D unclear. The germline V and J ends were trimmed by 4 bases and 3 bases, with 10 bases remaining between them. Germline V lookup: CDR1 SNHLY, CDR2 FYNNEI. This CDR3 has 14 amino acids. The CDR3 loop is CASSVGPNYNEQFF. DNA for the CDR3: TGTGCCAGCAGTGTAGGTCCTAACTACAATGAGCAGTTCTTC.

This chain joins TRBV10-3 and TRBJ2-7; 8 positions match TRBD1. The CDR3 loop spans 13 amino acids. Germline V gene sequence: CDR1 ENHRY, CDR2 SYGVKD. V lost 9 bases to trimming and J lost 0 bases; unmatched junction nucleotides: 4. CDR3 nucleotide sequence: TGTGCCATAGGGACAGGTAGCTCCTACGAGCAGTACTTC. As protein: CAIGTGSSYEQYF.

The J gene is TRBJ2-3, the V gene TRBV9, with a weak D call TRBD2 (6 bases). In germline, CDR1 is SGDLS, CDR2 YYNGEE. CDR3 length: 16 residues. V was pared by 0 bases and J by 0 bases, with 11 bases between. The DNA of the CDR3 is TGTGCCAGCAGCGTAGGCGGGGCAGCTAGCACAGATACGCAGTATTTT. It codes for CASSVGGAASTDTQYF.

CDR3 sequence reads: CASSSSMTSGTDTQYF. The CDR3 DNA sequence: TGTGCCAGCTCATCCTCAATGACTAGCGGCACAGATACGCAGTATTTT. The chain uses TRBV18 and TRBJ2-3; 8 positions agree with TRBD2. The V gene's germline CDR1 is KGHSH and CDR2 LQKENI. This CDR3 is 16 amino acids long. V dropped 5 bases and J dropped 1; count of bases not matched to a gene: 8. Full variable domain (remainder filled in from reference TRBV18 and TRBJ2-3): NAGVMQNPRHLVRRRGQEARLRCSPMKGHSHVYWYRQLPEEGLKFMVYLQKENIIDESGMPKERFSAEFPKEGPSILRIQQVVRGDSAAYFCASSSSMTSGTDTQYFGPGTRLTVL.

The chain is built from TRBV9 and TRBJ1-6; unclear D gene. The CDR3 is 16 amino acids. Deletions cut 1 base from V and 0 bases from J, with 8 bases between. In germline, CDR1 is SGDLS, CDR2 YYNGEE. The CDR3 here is CASSVTPSSYNSPLHF. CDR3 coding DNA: TGTGCCAGCAGCGTAACACCCAGCTCCTATAATTCACCCCTCCACTTT.

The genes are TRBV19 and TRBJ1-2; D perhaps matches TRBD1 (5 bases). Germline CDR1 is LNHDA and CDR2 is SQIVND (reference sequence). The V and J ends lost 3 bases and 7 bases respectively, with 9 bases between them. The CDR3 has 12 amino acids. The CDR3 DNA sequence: TGTGCCAGTAGTATTGGGGACGGTGGCTACACCTTC. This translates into CASSIGDGGYTF.

The CDR3 sequence: CASSLVGTQISGANVLTF. CDR3 DNA: TGCGCCAGCAGCTTGGTTGGGACACAAATTTCTGGGGCCAACGTCCTGACTTTC. This chain links TRBV5-1 with TRBJ2-6; D might be TRBD1 (6 bases). Per germline, CDR1 SGHRS and CDR2 YFSETQ. Trimming removed 0 bases at V and 1 base at J, with 14 bases between. The CDR3 has 18 residues.

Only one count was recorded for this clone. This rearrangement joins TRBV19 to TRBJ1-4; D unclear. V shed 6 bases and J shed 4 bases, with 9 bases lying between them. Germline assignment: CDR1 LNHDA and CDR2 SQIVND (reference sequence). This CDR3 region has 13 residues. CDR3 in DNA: TGTGCCAGTAGACCCAGGCATAATGAAAAACTGTTTTTT. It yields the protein CASRPRHNEKLFF.

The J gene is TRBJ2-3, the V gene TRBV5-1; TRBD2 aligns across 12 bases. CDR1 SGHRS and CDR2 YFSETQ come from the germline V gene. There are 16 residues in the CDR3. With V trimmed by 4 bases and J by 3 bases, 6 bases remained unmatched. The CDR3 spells CASSGRLAGVTDTQYF. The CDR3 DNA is TGCGCCAGCAGCGGTCGACTAGCGGGAGTGACAGATACGCAGTATTTT.

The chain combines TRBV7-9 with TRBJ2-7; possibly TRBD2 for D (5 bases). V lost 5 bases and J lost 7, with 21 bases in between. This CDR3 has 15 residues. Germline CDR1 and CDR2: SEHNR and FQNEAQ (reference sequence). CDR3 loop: CASSLTPQARGEQYF. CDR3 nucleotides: TGTGCCAGCAGCCTGACCCCGCAAGCCCGGGGTGAGCAGTACTTC.